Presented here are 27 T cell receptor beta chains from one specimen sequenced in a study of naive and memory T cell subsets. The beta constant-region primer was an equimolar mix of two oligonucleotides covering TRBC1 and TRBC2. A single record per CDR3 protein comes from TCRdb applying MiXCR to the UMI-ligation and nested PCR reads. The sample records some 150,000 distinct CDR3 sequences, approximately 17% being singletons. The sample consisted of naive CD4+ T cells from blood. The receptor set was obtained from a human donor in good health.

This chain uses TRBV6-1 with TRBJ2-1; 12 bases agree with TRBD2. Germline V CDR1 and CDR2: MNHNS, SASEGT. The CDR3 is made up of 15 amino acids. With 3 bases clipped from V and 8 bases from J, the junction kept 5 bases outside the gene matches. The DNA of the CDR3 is TGTGCCAGCAGTGACGGACTAGCGGGATACGATGAGCAGTTCTTC. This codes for CASSDGLAGYDEQFF.

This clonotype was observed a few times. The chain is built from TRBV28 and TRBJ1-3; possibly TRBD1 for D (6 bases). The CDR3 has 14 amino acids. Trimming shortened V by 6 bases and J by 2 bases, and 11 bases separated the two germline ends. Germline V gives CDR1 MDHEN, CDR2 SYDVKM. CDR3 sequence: CASSEGGTGNTIYF. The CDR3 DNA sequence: TGTGCCAGCAGCGAGGGGGGAACTGGAAACACCATATATTTT.

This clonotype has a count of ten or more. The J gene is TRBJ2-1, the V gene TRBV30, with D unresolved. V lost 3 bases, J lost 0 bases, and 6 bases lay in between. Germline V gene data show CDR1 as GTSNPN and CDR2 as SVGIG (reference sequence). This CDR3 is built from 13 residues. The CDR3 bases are TGTGCCTGGAGCCACGGCTCCTACAATGAGCAGTTCTTC. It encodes CAWSHGSYNEQFF.

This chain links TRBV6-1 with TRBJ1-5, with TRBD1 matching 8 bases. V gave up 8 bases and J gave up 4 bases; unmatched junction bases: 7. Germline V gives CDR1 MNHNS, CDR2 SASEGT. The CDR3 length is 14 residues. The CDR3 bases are TGTGCCAGCTCAGGGGGCGAGCAAAATCAGCCCCAGCATTTT. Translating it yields CASSGGEQNQPQHF.

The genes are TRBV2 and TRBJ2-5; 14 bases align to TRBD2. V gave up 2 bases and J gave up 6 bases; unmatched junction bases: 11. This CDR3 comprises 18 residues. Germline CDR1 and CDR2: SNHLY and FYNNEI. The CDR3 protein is CASSEPGTSGRRGKTQYF. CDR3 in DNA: TGTGCCAGCAGTGAACCCGGGACTAGCGGGAGAAGAGGAAAGACCCAGTACTTC.

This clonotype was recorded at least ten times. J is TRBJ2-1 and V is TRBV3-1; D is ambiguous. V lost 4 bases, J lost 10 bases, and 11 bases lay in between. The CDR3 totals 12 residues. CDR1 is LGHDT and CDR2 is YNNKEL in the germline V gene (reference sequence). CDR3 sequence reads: CASSPRIGEQFF. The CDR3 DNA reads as TGTGCCAGCAGCCCCCGAATTGGAGAGCAGTTCTTC.

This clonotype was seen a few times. The CDR3 DNA sequence: TGCGCCAGCAGCCAAGGATTCCTACGCGGGAGGTACCAAGAGACCCAGTACTTC. Translating gives CASSQGFLRGRYQETQYF. The chain links TRBV4-1 to TRBJ2-5, with 8 bases that match TRBD2. The germline V gene encodes CDR1 MGHRA and CDR2 YSYEKL. The CDR3 loop spans 18 amino acids. The V segment lost 1 base and the J segment 0 bases; nucleotides outside the gene matches: 10.

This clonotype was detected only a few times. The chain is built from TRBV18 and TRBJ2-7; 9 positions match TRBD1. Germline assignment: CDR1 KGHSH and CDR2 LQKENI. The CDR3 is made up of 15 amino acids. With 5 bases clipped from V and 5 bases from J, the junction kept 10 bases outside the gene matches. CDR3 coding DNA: TGTGCCAGCTCATCTACCCGGGACAGGGTAAACGAGCAGTACTTC. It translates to CASSSTRDRVNEQYF.

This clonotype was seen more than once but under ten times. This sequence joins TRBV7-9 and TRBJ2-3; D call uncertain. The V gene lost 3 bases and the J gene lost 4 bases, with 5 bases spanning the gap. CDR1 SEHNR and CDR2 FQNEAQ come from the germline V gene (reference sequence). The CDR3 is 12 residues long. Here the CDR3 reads CASSFEADTQYF. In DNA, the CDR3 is TGTGCCAGCAGCTTTGAGGCAGATACGCAGTATTTT.

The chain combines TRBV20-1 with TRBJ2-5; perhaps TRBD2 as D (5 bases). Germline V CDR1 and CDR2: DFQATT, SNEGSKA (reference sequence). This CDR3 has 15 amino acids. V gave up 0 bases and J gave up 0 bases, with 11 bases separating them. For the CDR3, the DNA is TGCAGTGCTAGAGATAGCAAGCGGCACCAAGAGACCCAGTACTTC. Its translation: CSARDSKRHQETQYF.

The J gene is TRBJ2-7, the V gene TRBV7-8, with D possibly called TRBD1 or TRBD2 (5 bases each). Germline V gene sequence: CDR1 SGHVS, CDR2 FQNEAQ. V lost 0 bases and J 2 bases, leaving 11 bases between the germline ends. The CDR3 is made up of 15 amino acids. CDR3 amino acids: CASSLAGTRAYEQYF. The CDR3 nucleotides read TGTGCCAGCAGCTTAGCGGGGACCAGGGCCTACGAGCAGTACTTC.

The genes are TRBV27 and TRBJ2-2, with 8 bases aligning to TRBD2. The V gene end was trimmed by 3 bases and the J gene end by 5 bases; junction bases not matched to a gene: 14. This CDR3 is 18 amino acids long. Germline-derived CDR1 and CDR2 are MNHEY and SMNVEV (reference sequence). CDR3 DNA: TGTGCCAGCAGTTTTGATCTCGGGGTAGCGGGAAATACCGGGGAGCTGTTTTTT. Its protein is CASSFDLGVAGNTGELFF.

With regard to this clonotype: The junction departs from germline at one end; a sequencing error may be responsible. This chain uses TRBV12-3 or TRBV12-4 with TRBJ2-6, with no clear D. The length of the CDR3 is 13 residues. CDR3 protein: CASRYSGANVLTF. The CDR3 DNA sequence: TGTGCTAGCAGGTACTCTGGGGCCAACGTCCTGACTTTC.

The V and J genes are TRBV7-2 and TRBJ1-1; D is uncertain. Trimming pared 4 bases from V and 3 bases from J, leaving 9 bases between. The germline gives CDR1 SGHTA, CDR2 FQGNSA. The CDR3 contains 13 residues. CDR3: CASSSQPDTEAFF. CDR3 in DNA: TGTGCCAGCAGCTCTCAGCCGGACACTGAAGCTTTCTTT. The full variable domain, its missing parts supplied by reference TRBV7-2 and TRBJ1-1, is GAGVSQSPSNKVTEKGKDVELRCDPISGHTALYWYRQSLGQGLEFLIYFQGNSAPDKSGLPSDRFSAERTGGSVSTLTIQRTQQEDSAVYLCASSSQPDTEAFFGQGTRLTVV.

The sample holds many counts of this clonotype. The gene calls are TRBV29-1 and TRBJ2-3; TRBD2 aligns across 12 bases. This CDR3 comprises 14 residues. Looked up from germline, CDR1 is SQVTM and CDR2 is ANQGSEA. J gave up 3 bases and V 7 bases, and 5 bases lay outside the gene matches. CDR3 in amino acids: CSAEGLAGTDTQYF. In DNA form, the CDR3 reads TGCAGCGCCGAGGGACTAGCGGGTACAGATACGCAGTATTTT.

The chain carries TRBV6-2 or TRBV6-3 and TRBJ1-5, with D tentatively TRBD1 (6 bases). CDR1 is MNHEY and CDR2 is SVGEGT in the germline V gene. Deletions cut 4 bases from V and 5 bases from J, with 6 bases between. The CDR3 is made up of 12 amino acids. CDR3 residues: CASSSGDQPQHF. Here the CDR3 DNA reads TGTGCCAGCAGTTCAGGGGATCAGCCCCAGCATTTT.

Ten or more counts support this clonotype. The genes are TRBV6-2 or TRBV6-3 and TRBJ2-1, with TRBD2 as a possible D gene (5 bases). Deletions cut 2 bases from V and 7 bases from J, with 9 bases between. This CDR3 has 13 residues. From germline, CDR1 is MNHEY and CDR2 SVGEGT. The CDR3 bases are TGTGCCAGCAGTTACCGAGGGAGTAATGAGCAGTTCTTC. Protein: CASSYRGSNEQFF.

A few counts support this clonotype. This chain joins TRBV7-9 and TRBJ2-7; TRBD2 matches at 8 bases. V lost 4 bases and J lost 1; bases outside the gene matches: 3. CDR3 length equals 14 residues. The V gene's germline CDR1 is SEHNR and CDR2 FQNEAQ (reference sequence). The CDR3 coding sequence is TGTGCCAGCAGCTCAGCGGGAGAGTCCTACGAGCAGTACTTC. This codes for CASSSAGESYEQYF.

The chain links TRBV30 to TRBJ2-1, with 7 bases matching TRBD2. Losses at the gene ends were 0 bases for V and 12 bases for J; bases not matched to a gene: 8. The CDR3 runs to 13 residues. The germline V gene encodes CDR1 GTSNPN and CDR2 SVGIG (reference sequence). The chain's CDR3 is CAWSVGGGPRQFF. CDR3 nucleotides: TGTGCCTGGAGTGTCGGGGGAGGGCCCCGGCAGTTCTTC. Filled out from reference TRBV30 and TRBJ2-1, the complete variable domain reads SQTIHQWPATLVQPVGSPLSLECTVEGTSNPNLYWYRQAAGRGLQLLFYSVGIGQISSEVPQNLSASRPQDRQFILSSKKLLLSDSGFYLCAWSVGGGPRQFFGPGTRLTVL.

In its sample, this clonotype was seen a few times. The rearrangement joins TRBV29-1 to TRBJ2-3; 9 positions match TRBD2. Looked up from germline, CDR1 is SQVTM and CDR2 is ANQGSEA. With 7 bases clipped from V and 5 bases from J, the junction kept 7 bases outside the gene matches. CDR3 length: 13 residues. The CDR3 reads CSGSGGSVDTQYF. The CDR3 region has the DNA TGCAGCGGCAGCGGGGGGAGTGTAGATACGCAGTATTTT.

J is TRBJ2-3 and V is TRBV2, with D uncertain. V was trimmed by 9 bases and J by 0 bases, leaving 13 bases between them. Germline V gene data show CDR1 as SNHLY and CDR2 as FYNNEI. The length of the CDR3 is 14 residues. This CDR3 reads CASSAGCSTDTQYF. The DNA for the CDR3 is TGTGCCAGTTCCGCAGGTTGTAGCACAGATACGCAGTATTTT.

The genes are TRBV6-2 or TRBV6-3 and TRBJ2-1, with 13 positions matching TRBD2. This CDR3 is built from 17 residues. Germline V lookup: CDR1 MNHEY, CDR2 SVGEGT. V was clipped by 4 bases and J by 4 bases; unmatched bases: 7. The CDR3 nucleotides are TGTGCCAGCAGTTCACTAGCGGGAGGGCCCTCGTACAATGAGCAGTTCTTC. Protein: CASSSLAGGPSYNEQFF.

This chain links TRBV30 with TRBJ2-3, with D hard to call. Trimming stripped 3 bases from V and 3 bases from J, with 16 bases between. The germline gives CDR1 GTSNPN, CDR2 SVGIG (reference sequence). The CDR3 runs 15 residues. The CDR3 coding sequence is TGTGCCTGGAGAGGGCGAATATCCCTGACAGATACGCAGTATTTT. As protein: CAWRGRISLTDTQYF.

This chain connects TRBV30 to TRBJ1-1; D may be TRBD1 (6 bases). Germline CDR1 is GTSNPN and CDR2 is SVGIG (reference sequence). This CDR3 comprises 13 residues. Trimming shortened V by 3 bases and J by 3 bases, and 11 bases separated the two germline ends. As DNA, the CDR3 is TGTGCCTGGAGCCCCGGACAGTACACTGAAGCTTTCTTT. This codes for CAWSPGQYTEAFF.

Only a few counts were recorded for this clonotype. The CDR3 sequence is CSVGTGTFTGANVLTF. The CDR3, as DNA: TGCAGCGTCGGGACAGGGACTTTTACTGGGGCCAACGTCCTGACTTTC. This chain links TRBV29-1 with TRBJ2-6; 9 bases fit TRBD1. This CDR3 spans 16 amino acids. The ends lost 6 bases at V and 2 bases at J; junction bases unmatched: 8. CDR1 is SQVTM, CDR2 ANQGSEA, per germline. The full variable domain, in which reference TRBV29-1 and TRBJ2-6 provide the parts outside the CDR3, is SAVISQKPSRDICQRGTSLTIQCQVDSQVTMMFWYRQQPGQSLTLIATANQGSEATYESGFVIDKFPISRPNLTFSTLTVSNMSPEDSSIYLCSVGTGTFTGANVLTFGAGSRLTVL.

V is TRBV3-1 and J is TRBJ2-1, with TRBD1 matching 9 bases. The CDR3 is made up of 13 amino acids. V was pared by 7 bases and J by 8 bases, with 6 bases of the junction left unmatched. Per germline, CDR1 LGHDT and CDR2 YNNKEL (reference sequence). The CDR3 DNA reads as TGTGCCAGCAACGGACAGGGGTTCGATGAGCAGTTCTTC. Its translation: CASNGQGFDEQFF.

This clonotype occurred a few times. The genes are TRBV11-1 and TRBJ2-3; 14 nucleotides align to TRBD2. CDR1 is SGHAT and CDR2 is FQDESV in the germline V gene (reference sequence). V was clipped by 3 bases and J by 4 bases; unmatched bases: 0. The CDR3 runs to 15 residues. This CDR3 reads CASSLGLAGADTQYF. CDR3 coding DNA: TGTGCCAGCAGCTTGGGACTAGCGGGAGCAGATACGCAGTATTTT.